This T cell receptor beta chain was captured by sequencing in a study of blood T cell repertoires in COVID-19 (dated by TCRdb to about 2020). About the study as a whole: Samples from collaborators originated in the United States, Italy and Spain and spanned both the acute and convalescent phases of COVID-19. A freely available public database, intended as a resource for researchers studying the immune response to SARS-CoV-2, is where the repertoires were released. A de-identified subject ID, COVID-19 status, age in years and sex were almost always included in the sample metadata. The samples were drawn from the first 160 participants of the ongoing ImmuneRACE study and from roughly 1,300 subjects provided by 6 global collaborators. HLA class I and class II types, where available, came from metadata supplied by the sample provider rather than from assay-based typing. Subjects who had been exposed to COVID-19, were actively infected with it, or had recovered from it provided the deeply sampled blood TCRbeta repertoires that made up the dataset. The material from the prospective study consisted of cDNA or gDNA derived from T cells, B-cell-depleted T cells, or PBMCs. What the work shows at the level of the full study, not this receptor alone: Clinical and demographic metadata were provided uncurated, with the amount varying by source and participant.

Comment on this clone: It lacks a known antigen. One base away there is no much larger clone; base qualities are not given.

TCRbeta CDR3 regions were amplified from genomic DNA using the immunoSEQ Assay, a bias-controlled multiplex PCR. The authors processed their data as follows. The number of nucleated cells in each sample was estimated by amplification of reference gene primers within the assay. To quantify the absolute abundance of each unique TCRbeta CDR3 rearrangement, sequence reads were collapsed and filtered. Productive Simpson clonality was computed per sample as the square root of Simpson's diversity index over productive rearrangements. This immuneACCESS table, as held by TCRdb, lists in-frame sequences with V and J called but not all clones. Of the missing ones, under half trace to an unresolved V gene in checked studies; the others have no known cause. V, J and clone size derive from that table, while D and trimming were established from the DNA sequence. A total of 95,000 to 150,000 clones appear in this sample, around 87% of them only once. The top ten clones comprise roughly 29% of the sample.

The CDR3 contains 14 residues, cysteine and phenylalanine counted. CDR3 DNA only is kept here, 42 bases in frame from base 1. V loses 3 bases, J loses 4 bases, and the germline ends lie 12 bases apart. CDR1 and CDR2, looked up from the germline V gene (reference sequence), are LGHDT and YNNKEL. Collaborating institutions collected whole blood in K2EDTA tubes following their own protocols. For TCRbeta analysis, collaborators shipped samples in one of three forms: frozen whole blood, isolated PBMCs, or DNA extracted from either of those sample types. The sequence was collected from an older woman with acute or convalescent COVID-19. Sequenced: peripheral blood. The rearrangement joined TRBV3-1 (or the pseudogene TRBV3-2) to TRBJ1-2, with TRBD1 perhaps the D gene, on 6 matching bases. This receptor has the CDR3 CASSHSGAGYGYTF. The DNA sequence follows: TGTGCCAGCAGCCATTCAGGGGCTGGCTATGGCTACACCTTC.